The clone carrying this TCR beta chain was seen a single time. The antigen remains undetermined. This entry is derived from a study of T cells in localized non-small cell lung cancer. Whole-study results and caveats: Highest T cell clonality was seen in uninvolved adjacent lung, surpassing that measured in tumor. Turning up in adjacent lung were a median roughly 60 of the top 100 tumor clones. Investigators sequenced only a single tumor region, leaving heterogeneity possible.

TCRdb keeps only in-frame clones here, not all; method: immunoSEQ multiplex PCR. The table lists about 56,000 clones, about nine tenths of them singletons. The V gene end was trimmed by 4 bases and the J gene end by 5 bases; junction bases not matched to a gene: 13. This CDR3 spans 17 amino acids. CDR1 SGHTA and CDR2 FQGNSA come from the germline V gene. This chain connects TRBV7-2 to TRBJ1-4, with 7 bases lining up with TRBD1. The sequence was collected from a woman between 40 and 69 years old with stage I lung adenocarcinoma. The sample here was peripheral blood, taken before any cancer treatment. CDR3 coding DNA: TGTGCCAGCAGCTCCTTTGTTGACAGGGAACTGAATGAAAAACTGTTTTTT. Its translation: CASSSFVDRELNEKLFF.